This T cell receptor beta chain was captured in a study of T cells in localized non-small cell lung cancer. The study, taken as a whole, reports: Turning up in adjacent lung were a median approximately 58 of the top 100 tumor clones. Uninvolved adjacent lung had more T cell clonality than any other tissue, topping tumor. Because sequencing included only one region (of the tumor), heterogeneity remains possible.

TCRdb keeps only in-frame clones here, not all; method: immunoSEQ multiplex PCR. The sample holds tens of thousands of clones; roughly four fifths are singletons and the top ten take 13%. Note on this clone: Its target is not known.

Trimming shortened V by 0 bases and J by 3 bases, and 12 bases separated the two germline ends. Germline V gene lookup returns CDR1 MNHEY and CDR2 SVGAGI. The CDR3 spans 16 residues. The material sequenced was peripheral blood, taken before any cancer treatment. The V and J genes are TRBV6-5 and TRBJ1-3; no definite D call. The TCR comes from a female donor of 60 years or more with stage I lung adenocarcinoma. This CDR3 reads CASSYSGNSLGNTIYF. CDR3 nucleotide sequence: TGTGCCAGCAGTTACTCTGGTAACAGTCTTGGAAACACCATATATTTT.